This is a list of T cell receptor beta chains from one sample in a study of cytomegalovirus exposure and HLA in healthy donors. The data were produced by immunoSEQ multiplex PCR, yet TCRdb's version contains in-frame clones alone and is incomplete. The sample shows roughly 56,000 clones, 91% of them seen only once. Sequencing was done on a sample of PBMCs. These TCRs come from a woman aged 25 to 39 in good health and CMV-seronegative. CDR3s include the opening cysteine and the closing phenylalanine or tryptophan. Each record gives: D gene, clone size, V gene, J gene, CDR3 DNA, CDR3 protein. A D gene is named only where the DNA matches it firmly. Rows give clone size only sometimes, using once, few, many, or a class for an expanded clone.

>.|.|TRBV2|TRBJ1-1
TGTGCCAGCAAAAGGACAGCGAACACTGAAGCTTTCTTT
CASKRTANTEAFF
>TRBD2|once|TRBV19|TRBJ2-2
TGTGCCAGTAGTAAAGCGGGAGGACGTGACACCGGGGAGCTGTTTTTT
CASSKAGGRDTGELFF
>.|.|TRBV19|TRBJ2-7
TGTGCCAGTAGTTTGACAGGGTCCGGGGGTCAGCAGTACTTC
CASSLTGSGGQQYF
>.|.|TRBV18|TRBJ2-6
TGTGCCAGCTCACCGTATCGGTTCTCTGGGGCCAACGTCCTGACTTTC
CASSPYRFSGANVLTF
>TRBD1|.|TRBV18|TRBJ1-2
TGTGCCAGCTCACCACGACCACAGGGGGGTAACTATGGCTACACCTTC
CASSPRPQGGNYGYTF
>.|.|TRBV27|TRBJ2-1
TGTGCCAGCAGTTTGGGCCACAATGAGCAGTTCTTC
CASSLGHNEQFF
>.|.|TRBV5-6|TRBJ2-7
TGTGCCAGCAGCCTAACCGGGACACCCTACGAGCAGTACTTC
CASSLTGTPYEQYF
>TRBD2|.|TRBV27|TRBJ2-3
TGTGCCAGCAGGGGAAAGACCCTAGCGGGAGGTACCACAGATACGCAGTATTTT
CASRGKTLAGGTTDTQYF
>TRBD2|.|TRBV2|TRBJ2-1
TGTGCCAGCAGTTCCGCGGGACTAGCGGACTACAATGAGCAGTTCTTC
CASSSAGLADYNEQFF
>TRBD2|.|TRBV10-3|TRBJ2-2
TGTGCCATCAGCGATGGACTAGCGGAAAAGAACACCGGGGAGCTGTTTTTT
CAISDGLAEKNTGELFF
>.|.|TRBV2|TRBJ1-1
TGTGCCAGCAGAGCCGGACACTCGAACACTGAAGCTTTCTTT
CASRAGHSNTEAFF
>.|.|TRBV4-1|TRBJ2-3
TGCGCCAGCAGGTTTGAGGGCTCAGATACGCAGTATTTT
CASRFEGSDTQYF
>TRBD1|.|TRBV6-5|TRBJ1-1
TGTGCCAGCTCCAGGGGGCACACTGAAGCTTTCTTT
CASSRGHTEAFF
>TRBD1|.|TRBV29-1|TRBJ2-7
TGCAGCGTTAGACAGGGGGACGAGCAGTACTTC
CSVRQGDEQYF
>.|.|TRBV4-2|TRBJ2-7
TGTGCCAGCAGCCAAGTCGACTCCACACCTTCCTACGAGCAGTACTTC
CASSQVDSTPSYEQYF
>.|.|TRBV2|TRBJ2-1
TGTGCCAGCAGTGACTCCCGCAAAGTTCGGGATGAGCAGTTCTTC
CASSDSRKVRDEQFF
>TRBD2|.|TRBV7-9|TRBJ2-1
TGTGCCAGCAGCCGCCTGAGCGGGAGGTGGACGTATGAGCAGTTCTTC
CASSRLSGRWTYEQFF
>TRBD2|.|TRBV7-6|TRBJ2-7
TGTGCCAGCAGCCTCATCGGACCCCCTTCCATAGCGGGAGCGCTCTACGAGCAGTACTTC
CASSLIGPPSIAGALYEQYF
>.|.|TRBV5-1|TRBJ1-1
TGCGCCAGCAGCCCCACACAGATGGGGAACACTGAAGCTTTCTTT
CASSPTQMGNTEAFF
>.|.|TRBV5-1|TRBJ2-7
TGCGCCAGCAGCCCAGCGGAGGGCTACGAGCAGTACTTC
CASSPAEGYEQYF
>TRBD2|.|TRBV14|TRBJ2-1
TGTGCCAGCAGCGCCGGGACTAGCGGGGCCGATGAGCAGTTCTTC
CASSAGTSGADEQFF
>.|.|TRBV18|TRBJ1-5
TGTGCCAGCTCACCATCGAGCAATCAGCCCCAGCATTTT
CASSPSSNQPQHF
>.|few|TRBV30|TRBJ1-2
TGTGCCTGGAGTCAAGCCACCCCCTTCTATGGCTACACCTTC
CAWSQATPFYGYTF
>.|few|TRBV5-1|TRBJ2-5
TGCGCCAGCAGGACTACCCCAGACTGGGAGGCCCAGTACTTC
CASRTTPDWEAQYF
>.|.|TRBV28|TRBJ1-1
TGTGCCAGCAGTAGGGGGGGGTTACTCGCTGAAGCTTTCTTT
CASSRGGLLAEAFF